The source of this T cell receptor (beta chain) is a study of Graves' ophthalmopathy and Graves' hyperthyroidism (dated by TCRdb to 2016 to 2019). About the investigation overall: A patient counted as having stable hyperthyroidism if there was no progression to ophthalmopathy within 18 months of follow-up. In about six hyperthyroidism patients, T-cell repertoires of thyroid tissue and blood were compared. Following sample collection, hyperthyroidism patients were given methimazole at a starting dose of 30 mg daily, and ophthalmopathy patients were given high-dose intravenous methylprednisolone. To explore V-J signatures distinguishing ophthalmopathy from hyperthyroidism, a discovery set of about a hundred patients (about 44 ophthalmopathy, some 57 stable hyperthyroidism) was enrolled. An independent validation cohort was composed of about 20 hyperthyroidism patients and more than 15 patients who later progressed from hyperthyroidism to ophthalmopathy. To tell Graves' ophthalmopathy apart from Graves' hyperthyroidism, and to predict which patients would progress to ophthalmopathy, the study relied on TCR beta repertoire signatures. In total, 135 blood samples were TCR-sequenced: approximately 40 ophthalmopathy, over 70 hyperthyroidism and approximately 17 hyperthyroidism-to-ophthalmopathy patients. The investigation overall reported the following: The 13-signature model separated ophthalmopathy from stable hyperthyroidism with roughly 88% sensitivity and about 84% specificity in cross-validation, and 80%/75% in the test set. Sample size was not predetermined statistically, and investigators were not blinded to group allocation. In validation, the model predicted ophthalmopathy progression with 70.59% sensitivity and 72.22% specificity; some 13 predicted patients were CT-confirmed with GO in a median of about 7.1 months. Most expanded thyroid clonotypes with a frequency above 0.001 also appeared in blood, which suggests that blood repertoires may reflect the immune response in the thyroid.

Hyperthyroidism patients were newly diagnosed, with disease duration under 2 months, and aged 18 to 65 years. Patients were excluded if they had other autoimmune diseases, uncontrolled infections, pregnancy or lactation. Diagnosis was based on clinical symptoms, serum thyroxine, TRAb, thyroid ultrasound and orbital computed tomography. Total RNA was extracted using Trizol reagent, and RNA quality was checked on an Agilent 2100 Bioanalyzer. TCR beta CDR3 regions were amplified from RNA transcripts for repertoire sequencing. A first-round RT-PCR used HTBI primers with the Qiagen OneStep RT-PCR kit, followed by a second-round multiplex PCR, size selection and purification. Sequencing of the libraries was carried out on an Illumina HiSeq2000 in paired-end mode with 100 bp reads. The paper's processing steps were these. SOAPnuke was used to process the reads, removing any read that contained adapters or uncalled bases, had a mean Phred below 15, or lacked an exact match to the constant primer or identifier. COPE v1.2.5 was used to merge high-quality paired reads. Clonotypes were defined as unique nucleotide sequences and were aligned to IMGT TRB V, D and J references using MiTCR v1.1. The analysis was limited to V-J combinations with a frequency above 0.0001, which together covered approximately 99% of the repertoires. For each V-J combination, a TCR clonal expansion and chaos score was defined as the ratio of F50 clonal expansion to chaos observed in the TCRdist matrix. Welch's t-statistics and random forest were used to reduce the features to about a dozen V-J combinations, which were then used as input to a naive Bayes classifier. Thyroid-blood repertoire similarity was quantified with the Morisita-Horn index. TCRdb took the public reads, trimmed them with fastp at Q25, ran MiXCR for clone calling and kept in-frame beta chains. A single entry per CDR3 protein holds the most common genes and DNA from its merged rows. These V and J calls originate from TCRdb's pipeline instead of the authors' own analysis. The sample table shows over a million distinct CDR3 sequences, and about 40% are seen once. The ten top clones hold around 10% of the sample.

This clonotype was counted ten times or more. The specificity of this receptor is unknown. It has no much larger one-base neighbor in the sample; base qualities were not kept. The junction shows trimming of 2 bases on V and 10 bases on J, plus 11 bases between the germline ends. The germline V gene sets CDR1 to SQVTM and CDR2 to ANQGSEA. The CDR3 contains 11 residues, cysteine and phenylalanine counted. Kept here is only the CDR3 DNA, which spans 33 bases and is read in frame from base 1. The sequenced sample consisted of peripheral blood or thyroid tissue (not recorded which). Recombination linked TRBV29-1 to TRBJ1-1, with the identity of the D gene unclear. This clonotype was obtained from an adult man with Graves' hyperthyroidism. The nucleotide sequence reads TGCAGCGTTGAATATTTTGGGGTAGCTTTCTTT. Its translation is CSVEYFGVAFF.